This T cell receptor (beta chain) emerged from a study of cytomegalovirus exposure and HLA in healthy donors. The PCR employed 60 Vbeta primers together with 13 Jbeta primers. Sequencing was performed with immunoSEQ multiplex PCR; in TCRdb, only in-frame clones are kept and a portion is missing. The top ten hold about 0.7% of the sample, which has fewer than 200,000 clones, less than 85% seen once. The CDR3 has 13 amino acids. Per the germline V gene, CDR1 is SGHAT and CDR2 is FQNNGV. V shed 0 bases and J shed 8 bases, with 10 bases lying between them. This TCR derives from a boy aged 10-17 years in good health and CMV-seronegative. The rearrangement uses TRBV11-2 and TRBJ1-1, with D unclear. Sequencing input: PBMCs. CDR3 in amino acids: CASSLENMGEAFF. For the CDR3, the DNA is TGTGCCAGCAGCTTAGAGAATATGGGCGAAGCTTTCTTT.